The sequence of this T cell receptor (beta chain) was determined in a study of TIL therapy for anti-PD-1-resistant metastatic lung cancer (dated by TCRdb to about 2021). Study-wide context: Tumors were harvested prior to any PD-1/PD-L1 blockade, after which nivolumab was administered to patients, and lymphodepletion, expanded TIL infusion and IL-2 were given to patients who progressed. Enrolled patients had a median age of around 49 years (range 38-75) and a median tumor PD-L1 proportion score of under 7%. Most of the cohort had lung adenocarcinoma, including several EGFR-mutant tumors and two ALK-rearranged tumors, and half of the patients were either current or former smokers. Across the cohort, whole-exome sequencing showed a median non-synonymous tumor mutation burden of roughly 1.5 mutations per megabase. Tumor and peripheral blood T cell receptor beta sequencing was used to track clonotypes across tumor, expanded TIL product and serial blood samples. General conclusions and limits of the study: The study protocol defined all tumor marker inferences as exploratory. The baseline peripheral repertoire was partially replaced by infused TIL clonotypes, which then decayed over months, and persistence showed no apparent association with response. Generalizability was limited because the cohort was highly selected, with more treatment-naive, never-smoker and oncogene-addicted patients included than is typical.

The sample's time point label, decoded: pre-treatment sample, taken before nivolumab and TIL therapy. A phase I trial run at two centers enrolled adults with stage 4 NSCLC between 2017 and 2020. Samples came from a single-arm, open-label phase I trial of tumor-infiltrating lymphocyte therapy with nivolumab in advanced non-small cell lung cancer. Mononuclear cells from blood collected in EDTA tubes were isolated on a Ficoll gradient and snap-frozen as pellets, and DNA was then extracted using a Qiagen mini-prep kit. The CDR3 numbers 10 residues from cysteine through phenylalanine. Only the CDR3 DNA is retained, 30 bases long and in frame from the first base. CDR1 and CDR2 are read off the germline V gene as MRHNA and SNTAGT. Between the V and J ends, shortened by 8 bases and 13 bases respectively, the junction contains 14 bases. Notes on this clone: The target of this receptor is not known. No quality values exist for individual bases; no much larger clone is one base distant.

TCR beta CDR3 regions were amplified from genomic DNA with the immunoSEQ v3 hsTCRB kit using bias-controlled multiplex PCR. TCR libraries were sequenced on an Illumina NextSeq 500 to around 1.8 million read pairs for survey level or 5-6 million for deep level. Under the source paper's analysis protocol: V, D and J genes were assigned, non-productive sequences were removed, and clonality was reported by immunoSEQ Analyzer software. Repertoires were compared by productive Simpson clonality and by the Morisita overlap index of productive TRB rearrangements between infused TIL and blood. Absolute clonotype counts in blood were estimated as lymphocyte count times CD3+ fraction times the clone's productive frequency. TCRdb provides this immuneACCESS table in a form limited to in-frame rearrangements. Some clones are lacking; in checked studies, under half of them reflect an unresolved V gene, and why the rest are absent is not known. V, J and clone size derive from that table, while D and trimming were established from the DNA sequence. For this sample the table gives tens of thousands of clones, of which 65% to 80% were detected only once. The ten biggest clones cover about 15% of the sample.

The origin of this receptor is a man between 70 and 80 years old with non-small cell lung cancer. Source: blood, taken at baseline. Rearrangement joined TRBV6-4 to TRBJ2-5, with the D gene not confidently named. The DNA sequence follows: TGTGCCAGCGGCCTCCCCTCGATGTACTTC. The encoded protein is CASGLPSMYF.